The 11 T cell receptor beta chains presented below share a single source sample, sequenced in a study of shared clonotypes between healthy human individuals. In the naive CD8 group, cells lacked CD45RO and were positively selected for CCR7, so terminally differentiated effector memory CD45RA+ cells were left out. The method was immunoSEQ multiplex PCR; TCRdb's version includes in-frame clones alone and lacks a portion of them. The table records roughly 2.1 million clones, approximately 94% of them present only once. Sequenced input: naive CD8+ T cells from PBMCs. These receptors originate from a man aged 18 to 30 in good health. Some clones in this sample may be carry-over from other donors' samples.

DNA of the CDR3: TGCGCCAGCAGCCAAGTCGAGGATACGCAGTATTTT. It translates to CASSQVEDTQYF. The chain links TRBV4-1 to TRBJ2-3; no definite D call. The CDR3 runs to 12 residues. Germline assignment: CDR1 MGHRA and CDR2 YSYEKL. V was shortened by 1 base and J by 6 bases, with 5 bases between the two germline ends.

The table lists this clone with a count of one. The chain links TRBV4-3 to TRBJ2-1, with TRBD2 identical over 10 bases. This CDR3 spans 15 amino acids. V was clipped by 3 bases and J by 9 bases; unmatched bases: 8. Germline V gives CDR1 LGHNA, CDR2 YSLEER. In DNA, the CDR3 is TGCGCCAGCAGCCACGGGACTAGCGCTCTCGCTGAGCAGTTCTTC. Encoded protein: CASSHGTSALAEQFF.

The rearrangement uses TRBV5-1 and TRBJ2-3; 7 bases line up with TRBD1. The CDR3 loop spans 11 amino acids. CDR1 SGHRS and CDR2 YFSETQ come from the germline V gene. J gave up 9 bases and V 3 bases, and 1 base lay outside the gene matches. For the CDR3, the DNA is TGCGCCAGCAGCTCGACAGGGACGCAGTATTTT. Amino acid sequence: CASSSTGTQYF.

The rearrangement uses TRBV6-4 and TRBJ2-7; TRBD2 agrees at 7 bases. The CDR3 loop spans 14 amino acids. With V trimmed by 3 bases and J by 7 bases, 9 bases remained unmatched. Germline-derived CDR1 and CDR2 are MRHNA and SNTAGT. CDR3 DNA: TGTGCCAGCAGTGAGTTCCTGGGGGAGGGAGAGCAGTACTTC. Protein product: CASSEFLGEGEQYF.

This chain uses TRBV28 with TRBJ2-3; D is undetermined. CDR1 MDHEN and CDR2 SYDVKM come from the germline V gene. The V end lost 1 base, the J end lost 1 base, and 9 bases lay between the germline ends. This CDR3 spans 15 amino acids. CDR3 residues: CASSLFARRTDTQYF. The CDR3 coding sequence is TGTGCCAGCAGTTTATTTGCCAGACGCACAGATACGCAGTATTTT.

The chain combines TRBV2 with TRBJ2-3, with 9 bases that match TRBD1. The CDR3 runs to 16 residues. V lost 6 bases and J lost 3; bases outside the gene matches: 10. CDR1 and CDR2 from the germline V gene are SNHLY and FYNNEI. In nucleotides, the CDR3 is TGTGCCAGCAGGCCGGGACAGGGAAAAAGGACAGATACGCAGTATTTT. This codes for CASRPGQGKRTDTQYF.

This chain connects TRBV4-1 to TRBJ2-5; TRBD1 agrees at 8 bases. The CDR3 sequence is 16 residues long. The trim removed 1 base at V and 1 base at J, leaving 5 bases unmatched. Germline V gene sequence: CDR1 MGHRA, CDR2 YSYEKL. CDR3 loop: CASSQAGQGPQETQYF. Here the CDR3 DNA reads TGCGCCAGCAGCCAAGCCGGACAGGGCCCCCAAGAGACCCAGTACTTC.

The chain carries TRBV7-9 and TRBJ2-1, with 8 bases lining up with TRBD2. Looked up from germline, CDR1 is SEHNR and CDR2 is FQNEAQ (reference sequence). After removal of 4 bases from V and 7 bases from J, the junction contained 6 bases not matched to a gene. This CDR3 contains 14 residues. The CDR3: CASSSPTSVNEQFF. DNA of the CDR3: TGTGCCAGCAGCTCCCCGACTAGCGTTAATGAGCAGTTCTTC.

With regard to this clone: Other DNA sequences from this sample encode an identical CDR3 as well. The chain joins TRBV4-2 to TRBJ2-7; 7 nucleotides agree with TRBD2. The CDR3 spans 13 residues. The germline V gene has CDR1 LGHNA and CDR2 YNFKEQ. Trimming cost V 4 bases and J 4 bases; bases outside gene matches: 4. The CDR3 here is CASSPGLGYEQYF. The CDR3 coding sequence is TGTGCCAGCAGCCCCGGACTAGGATACGAGCAGTACTTC.

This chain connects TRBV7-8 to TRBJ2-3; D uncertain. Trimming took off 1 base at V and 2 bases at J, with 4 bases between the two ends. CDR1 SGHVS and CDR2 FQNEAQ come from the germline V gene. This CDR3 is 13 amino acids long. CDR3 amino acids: CASSLGITDTQYF. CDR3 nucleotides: TGTGCCAGCAGCTTAGGGATCACAGATACGCAGTATTTT.

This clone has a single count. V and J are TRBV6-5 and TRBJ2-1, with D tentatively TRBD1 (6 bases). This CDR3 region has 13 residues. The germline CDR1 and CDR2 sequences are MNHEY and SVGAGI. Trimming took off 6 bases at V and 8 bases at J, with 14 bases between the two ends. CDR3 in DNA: TGTGCCAGCAGCCCCAGAACAGGGTATGAGCAGTTCTTC. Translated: CASSPRTGYEQFF.